Listed below are T cell receptor beta chains from one sample, sequenced in a study of vaccination and CD4 T cells after COVID-19. These receptors lack a known antigen. TCRdb reanalysed the PCR reads using MiXCR and keeps one entry per CDR3 protein. The sample lists about 10,000 distinct CDR3 sequences, 59% seen once, with more than 15% in the top ten. The sequenced sample was CD4+ T cells from blood, cultured in vitro. All receptors derive from a human donor who had recovered from COVID-19. CDR3s include the opening cysteine and the closing phenylalanine or tryptophan. The D gene is left open where the match is weak. Rows may omit the clone size; those that give it use once, few, many or a size class.

D,size,V,J,CDR3,DNA
-,-,TRBV24-1,TRBJ1-1,CATWECSVPNTEAFF,TGTGCCACCTGGGAATGTTCAGTACCGAACACTGAAGCTTTCTTT
TRBD2,-,TRBV6-5,TRBJ2-1,CASSYGSGAYNEQFF,TGTGCCAGCAGTTACGGTAGCGGGGCCTACAATGAGCAGTTCTTC
TRBD1,-,TRBV6-1,TRBJ1-1,CASSRDGTGLTEAFF,TGTGCCAGCAGTCGCGACGGGACAGGGCTCACTGAAGCTTTCTTT
-,-,TRBV19,TRBJ2-2,CASSGPGDNTGELFF,TGTGCCAGTAGTGGTCCAGGCGACAACACCGGGGAGCTGTTTTTT
-,-,TRBV5-1,TRBJ1-1,CASSSSTLNTEAFF,TGCGCCAGCAGCTCCTCGACATTGAACACTGAAGCTTTCTTT
-,few,TRBV6-1,TRBJ1-1,CASSREGNTEAFF,TGTGCCAGCAGCCGGGAAGGGAACACTGAAGCTTTCTTT
-,-,TRBV28,TRBJ2-5,CASSSHRGGVETQYF,TGTGCCAGCAGTTCGCACAGGGGAGGGGTAGAGACCCAGTACTTC
TRBD2,-,TRBV15,TRBJ2-1,CATSPPQLAGGNEQFF,TGTGCCACCAGCCCACCGCAACTAGCGGGAGGCAATGAGCAGTTCTTC
TRBD1,-,TRBV5-1,TRBJ2-2,CASSLDRGPGELFF,TGCGCCAGCAGCTTAGACAGGGGGCCCGGGGAGCTGTTTTTT
-,-,TRBV7-9,TRBJ1-2,CASSPTGTIYGYTF,TGTGCCAGCAGCCCAACCGGGACAATCTATGGCTACACCTTC
TRBD1,-,TRBV12-3/TRBV12-4,TRBJ2-2,CASSLARTGKAGELFF,TGTGCCAGCAGTTTAGCTCGGACAGGGAAAGCCGGGGAGCTGTTTTTT